This T cell receptor beta chain is drawn from a study of cytomegalovirus exposure and HLA in healthy donors (dated by TCRdb to about 2017). For context, the study as a whole: An earlier analysis of some 500 of the donors reported roughly 300 Gb of sequence data and 100 million to 140 million unique TCR beta sequences from some 180 million T cells. The aim of the study was to test whether cataloging public T cell receptors could identify signatures of past pathogen exposure. About 310 gigabases of sequencing data and approximately 84 million unique TCR sequences were included in an early release covering under 650 HLA-typed donors. Donor age, sex, ethnicity and CMV serostatus were compiled alongside the repertoire data. The number of donors typed differed by locus, with roughly 629-640 for A, B, C, DRB1 and DQB1, roughly 550 for DQA1, 600 to 610 for DPA1, and under 490 for DPB1. To predict cytomegalovirus infection status, the study combined high-throughput TCR immunosequencing, statistical association of individual TCRs with disease status, and machine learning. In addition to the first cohort of 666 subjects, a separate validation cohort of over 90 different subjects was used. Across 300 to 400 genotyped donors of the cohort, an average of about 240,000 unique TCR beta nucleotide sequences per donor were sequenced, and around 19% of those sequences were non-productive. Roughly five DR-DQ haplotypes were handled as single units for association and clustering, since linkage in the cohort was strong. A later analysis re-examined previously published TCR beta repertoires from about 700 donors and added high-resolution HLA genotyping to investigate patterns of TCR occurrence. HLA typing covered class I and class II loci at four-digit resolution. The study used immunosequencing to profile the T cell repertoires of some 600 subjects and linked those repertoires to cytomegalovirus serostatus. In a later genetic analysis, genome-wide SNP genotypes for about 55% of the roughly 700 donors were used, and that subset was treated as a discovery cohort. Of the 398 genotyped donors, 81% were placed in the genetic ancestry cluster associated with self-reported Caucasian donors. Every discovery cohort repertoire had been produced on one sequencing platform. Rather than drawing on any new phenotypic data, the later analysis identified candidate immune exposures from TCR beta sequences and the way those sequences occurred across donors. An earlier analysis of more than 450 of the donors used high-throughput TCR beta sequencing to judge whether each TCR beta V gene segment behaved as functional or pseudogenic.

The library was obtained by the immunoSEQ multiplex PCR assay. A mixture of 60 forward primers for TCR Vbeta segments and 13 reverse primers for TCR Jbeta segments was used in the multiplex PCR. A multiplex PCR assay on genomic DNA amplified the CDR3 region of rearranged TCR beta genes. Amplified TCR beta libraries were sequenced as 87-base-pair reads on the Illumina HiSeq System. In the source study's methods: In a later analysis, roughly 80 million unique TCR beta chains were counted across the 666 repertoires, and approximately 11 million of these chains were shared by at least two donors. A nearest-neighbor algorithm error-corrected the raw reads and collapsed the reads into unique sequences, merging closely related sequences to remove PCR and sequencing errors. CDR3 sequences were aligned to IMGT reference sequences to assign V, D and J gene segments. For a sequence to be retained, a match of at least six nucleotides to both a V gene segment and a J gene segment was required. A rearrangement was called productive if the CDR3 had no stop codons and remained in frame with V and J, and every other rearrangement was called non-productive. Following IMGT convention, CDR3 was defined as the stretch from the second conserved V-encoded cysteine up to the conserved J-encoded phenylalanine. The earlier analysis of 500 to 750 of the donors excluded any sequence lacking an unambiguous match to a single V gene segment. In an earlier analysis of 450 to 750 of the donors, a V segment was called functional when productive rearrangements were above 56.7%, and segregating when the standard deviation between donors exceeded 5%. A statistical classification framework was built for diagnosing cytomegalovirus status from the catalog of TCR beta chain sequences. A later analysis assigned V and J genes by comparing TCR nucleotide sequences with IMGT/GENE-DB human TR gene sequences. A later analysis assigned CDR3 sequences and most-parsimonious VDJ recombination scenarios with the TCRdist pipeline. In a later analysis, each TCR beta chain was defined by its CDR3 amino acid sequence together with its V-gene family, and reads lacking a unique V-gene family were excluded. In a later analysis, approximately 640 highly shared, low-generation-probability nucleotide sequences were removed to address suspected cross-contamination and a sequencing artifact. For each public chain, a later analysis derived a clonal expansion index from normalized ranks of inferred template counts within each repertoire. In a later analysis, generation probabilities were computed with a VDJ recombination model fitted to out-of-frame rearrangements, and the resulting probabilities were checked against IGoR. In a later analysis, hypergeometric tests were used to score TCR-TCR, TCR-HLA and TCR-CMV co-occurrence, with a repertoire-size bias correction applied to TCR pairs. In a later analysis, false discovery rates were estimated by permuting HLA or CMV assignments 20 times. In a later analysis, co-occurring TCRs were grouped using DBSCAN, with TCRdist sequence similarity added in when clustering inside HLA-allele-positive subsets. Repertoires with fewer than 30,000 or more than 120,000 public chains were left out of co-occurrence clustering, as were about five repertoires with anomalous nucleotide sharing. TCRdb took over this immuneACCESS table, retaining in-frame rearrangements with V and J assigned. Such tables are incomplete; in checked studies, under half of the missing clones stem from an unresolved V gene, and the remainder is unexplained. That table is the source of V, J and clone size, and D and trimming were worked out from the DNA. The sample records 130,000 or so clones, over 60% of which are singletons. The ten largest clonotypes hold 6.3% of the sample.

CDR3 length: 17 amino acids, cysteine to phenylalanine. Just the 51-base CDR3 DNA is kept, in frame starting at base 1. After removal of 1 base from V and 2 bases from J, the junction retains 8 bases not matched to a gene. CDR1 SGHKS and CDR2 YYEKEE are derived from the germline V gene (reference sequence). The cohort was made up of 500 to 850 healthy bone marrow donors. At the time of sampling, every cohort member was nominally healthy, though immune exposures that went unrecorded were likely present. The donor tested CMV seronegative and was one of the 352 seronegative cohort members. A peripheral blood sample was provided by each donor, and peripheral blood mononuclear cells were used for TCR beta sequencing. Genomic DNA was extracted from the blood cell samples with the Qiagen DNeasy Blood Extraction Kit. Turning to this clone: The antigen this receptor binds is unknown. It has no much larger one-base neighbor in the sample; base qualities were not kept.

Broader findings and caveats from the paper: The cohort was sequenced for TCR beta chains only, and without alpha or paired-chain data the features that could be detected were limited. Because HLA typing was missing for some donors at each locus, association tests included only the typed subset. Compared with the approximately 700-donor mean, donors in an Asian-associated ancestry cluster had fewer N-insertions in productive TCRs, according to a later genetic analysis. The authors suggested that the approach could potentially be extended to other disease states and immunological phenotypes. A cluster of highly shared sequence variants was judged likely to be a technical artifact of the sequencing pipeline. Assigning TCR associations to individual alleles was difficult when HLA alleles, especially DR and DQ, strongly co-occurred. The 87-base-pair reads could not distinguish some IMGT-functional V segments, including TRBV6-2 and TRBV6-3, so those segments were excluded. The only immune exposure information available for the cohort was CMV serostatus. A later analysis found that most CMV-associated TCR beta chains appeared HLA-restricted, with HLA associations seemingly driven largely by CMV exposure. The presence/absence analyses assumed that sequencing depth was roughly uniform across donors, and that assumption may not be true. While some public TCRs were present in many individuals, most TCR sequences turned up only very rarely across donors. In a later analysis, HLA-associated TCR beta chains showed more clonal expansion and lower generation probabilities than non-associated chains that were equally common. Because counts were too low, roughly 18 rarely observed V segments, including chromosome 9 orphons, were left out of the earlier analysis of 587 of the donors. A further reported finding was that TCR beta sequences accurately predicted the HLA-A and HLA-B alleles for most subjects in the first cohort. A later analysis reported that several top co-occurrence clusters appeared linked to parvovirus B19, influenza, CMV and Epstein-Barr virus. Specific HLA alleles were associated with over 15,000 TCR beta sequences at a false discovery rate of 0.05 in a later analysis. Broadly in line with IMGT annotations, most TCR beta V segments showed up in productive rearrangements about 90% or about 30% of the time in an earlier analysis of several hundred of the donors. Cytomegalovirus status was reported to be diagnosed by the classifier with high specificity and sensitivity in both the original and validation cohorts. V-gene and J-gene trimming of TCR beta chains was associated with a missense DCLRE1C variant in a later genetic analysis, and the association was replicated in an independent cohort. In a later analysis, TCR association rates were found to vary across HLA loci, with the most associated TCRs seen for DRB1 alleles and the fewest for HLA-C alleles. A few of the identified cytomegalovirus-associated TCR beta chains were confirmed in vitro to be specific for cytomegalovirus antigens. The study listed 150 to 200 TCR beta chains as associated with cytomegalovirus. Correlated functional status among segregating V segments might be attributable to linkage disequilibrium, but an unknown experimental factor could not be ruled out.

The rearranged chain carries TRBV5-5 and TRBJ2-7, with 11 junctional bases fitting TRBD2. The TCR comes from a woman in her forties in good health and CMV-seronegative. Sequencing was performed on PBMCs. The CDR3 region: CASSLTSGSGFTYEQYF. Here is the DNA: TGTGCCAGCAGCTTGACTAGCGGGAGTGGGTTCACCTACGAGCAGTACTTC.